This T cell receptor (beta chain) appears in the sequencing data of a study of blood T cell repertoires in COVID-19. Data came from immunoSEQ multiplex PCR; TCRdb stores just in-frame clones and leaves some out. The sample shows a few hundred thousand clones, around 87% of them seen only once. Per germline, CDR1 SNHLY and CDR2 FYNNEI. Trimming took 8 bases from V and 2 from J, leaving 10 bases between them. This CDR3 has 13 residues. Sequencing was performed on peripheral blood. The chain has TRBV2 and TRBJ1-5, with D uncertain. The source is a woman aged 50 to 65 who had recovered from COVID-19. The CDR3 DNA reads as TGTGCCAGCTCCTTTTATGGCAATCAGCCCCAGCATTTT. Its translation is CASSFYGNQPQHF.